This is a list of T cell receptor beta chains from one sample in a study of blood T cell repertoires in COVID-19. The assay was immunoSEQ multiplex PCR, and TCRdb's table has in-frame clones only and misses some. The sample contains almost 95,000 clones, roughly 72% of which appear only once. Sequenced material: peripheral blood. Receptor source: a woman aged 55-69 years in a cohort sampled during active or convalescent COVID-19. Both conserved end residues are part of each CDR3. D genes are given only for firm matches.

d_call	v_call	j_call	cdr3_aa
-	TRBV2	TRBJ1-4	CASRTGEKLFF
TRBD2	TRBV7-3	TRBJ2-3	CASSKTSGRTDTQYF
-	TRBV25-1	TRBJ1-4	CASSEFNSQKLFF
-	TRBV7-2	TRBJ2-5	CASSLVWGDQETQYF
-	TRBV7-3	TRBJ2-5	CASSLGLRETQYF
TRBD1	TRBV5-1	TRBJ2-3	CASSPPWGQGLDTQYF
-	TRBV19	TRBJ1-5	CASEGVVNQPQHF
TRBD1	TRBV7-2	TRBJ2-1	CASSPRQGNEQFF
-	TRBV10-3	TRBJ1-2	CAASGGLFYGYTF
-	TRBV18	TRBJ1-2	CASSPYRAGDNYGYTF
-	TRBV19	TRBJ2-7	CASSMWTGVQGGEQYF
TRBD1	TRBV5-1	TRBJ1-3	CASSLGGQSGNTIYF
-	TRBV5-1	TRBJ1-1	CASSLVREPRAAFF
-	TRBV6-5	TRBJ1-1	CASSYSRIMNTEAFF
-	TRBV7-2	TRBJ1-1	CASSSSRQNTEAFF
-	TRBV5-1	TRBJ1-2	CASSLSTGIGGYTF
TRBD1	TRBV29-1	TRBJ2-7	CSVKTGGDSYEQYF
TRBD2	TRBV24-1	TRBJ2-4	CATSDYGSGGKNIQYF
-	TRBV19	TRBJ2-6	CASKTPGQGFVLTF
TRBD1	TRBV10-3	TRBJ2-3	CAISDRQGSITDTQYF
-	TRBV7-9	TRBJ2-5	CASSTTGTGETQYF
-	TRBV29-1	TRBJ2-7	CSVEDGGDEQYF
TRBD1	TRBV2	TRBJ2-5	CASSGTGGGETQYF
-	TRBV2	TRBJ2-5	CASRASPSRGETQYF
-	TRBV7-3	TRBJ1-6	CASSLTGGSYNSPLHF
-	TRBV5-6	TRBJ1-1	CASSFGGVMNTEAFF
TRBD1	TRBV30	TRBJ2-7	CAWKASWDSTYEQYF
TRBD1	TRBV7-9	TRBJ2-1	CASSLRQGRLGHNEQFF
-	TRBV9	TRBJ2-3	CASSVAGGASDTQYF